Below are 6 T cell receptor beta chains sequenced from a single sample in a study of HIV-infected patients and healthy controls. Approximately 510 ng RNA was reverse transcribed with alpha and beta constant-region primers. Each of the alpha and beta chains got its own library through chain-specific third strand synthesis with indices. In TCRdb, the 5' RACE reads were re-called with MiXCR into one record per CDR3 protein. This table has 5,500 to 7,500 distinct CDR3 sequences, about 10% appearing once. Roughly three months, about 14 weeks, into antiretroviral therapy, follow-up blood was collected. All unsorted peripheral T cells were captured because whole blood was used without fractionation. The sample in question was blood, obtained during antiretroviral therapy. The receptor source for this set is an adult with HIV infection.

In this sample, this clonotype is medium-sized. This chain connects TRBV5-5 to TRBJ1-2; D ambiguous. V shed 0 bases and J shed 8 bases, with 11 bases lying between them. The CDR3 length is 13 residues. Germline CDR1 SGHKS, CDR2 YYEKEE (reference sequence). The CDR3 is CASSLDGAGGYTF. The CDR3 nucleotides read TGTGCCAGCAGCTTGGACGGTGCCGGCGGCTACACCTTC. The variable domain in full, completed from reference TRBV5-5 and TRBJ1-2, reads DAGVTQSPTHLIKTRGQQVTLRCSPISGHKSVSWYQQVLGQGPQFIFQYYEKEERGRGNFPDRFSARQFPNYSSELNVNALLLGDSALYLCASSLDGAGGYTFGSGTRLTVV.

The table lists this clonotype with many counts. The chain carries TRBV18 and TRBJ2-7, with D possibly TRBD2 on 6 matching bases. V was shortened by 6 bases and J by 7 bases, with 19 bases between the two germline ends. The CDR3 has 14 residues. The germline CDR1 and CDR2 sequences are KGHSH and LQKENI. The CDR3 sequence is CASSWGEVAGEQYF. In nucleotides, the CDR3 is TGTGCCAGCTCTTGGGGGGAAGTTGCTGGGGAGCAGTACTTC.

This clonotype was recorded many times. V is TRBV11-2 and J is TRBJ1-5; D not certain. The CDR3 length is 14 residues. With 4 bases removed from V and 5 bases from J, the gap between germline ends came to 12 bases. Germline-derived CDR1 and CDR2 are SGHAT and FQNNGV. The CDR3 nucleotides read TGTGCCAGCAGCTCAGGACGGGGTTATCAGCCCCAGCATTTT. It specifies CASSSGRGYQPQHF.

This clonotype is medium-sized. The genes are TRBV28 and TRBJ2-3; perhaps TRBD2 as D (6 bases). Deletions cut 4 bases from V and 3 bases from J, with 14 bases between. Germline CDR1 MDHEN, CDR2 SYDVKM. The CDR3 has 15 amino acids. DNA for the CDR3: TGTGCCAGCAGTTCCCGGGTGGGAGGAACAGATACGCAGTATTTT. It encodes CASSSRVGGTDTQYF.

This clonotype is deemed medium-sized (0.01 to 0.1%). The chain's CDR3 is CASSPSGLAFDTQYF. As DNA, the CDR3 is TGTGCCAGCAGCCCCTCGGGACTAGCTTTTGATACGCAGTATTTT. The chain joins TRBV6-5 to TRBJ2-3; 9 bases map to TRBD2. The CDR3 has 15 amino acids. With V trimmed by 6 bases and J by 6 bases, 10 bases remained unmatched. Germline V gives CDR1 MNHEY, CDR2 SVGAGI.

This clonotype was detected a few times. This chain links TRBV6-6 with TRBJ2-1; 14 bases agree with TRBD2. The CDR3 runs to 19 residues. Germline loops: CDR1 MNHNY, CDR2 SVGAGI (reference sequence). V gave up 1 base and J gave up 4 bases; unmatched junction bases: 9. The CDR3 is CASSYFTAGTSGGYNEQFF. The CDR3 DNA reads TGTGCCAGCAGTTACTTTACCGCCGGGACTAGCGGGGGATACAATGAGCAGTTCTTC.